The 21 T cell receptor beta chains below all came from one sample that was sequenced in a study of cytomegalovirus exposure and HLA in healthy donors. The PCR employed 60 Vbeta primers together with 13 Jbeta primers. Clones were sequenced by immunoSEQ multiplex PCR, and TCRdb holds only the in-frame ones, with some missing. Of 140,000 or so clones in the sample, approximately 82% were seen once. The specimen was PBMCs. These receptors were taken from a woman between 55 and 75 years old in good health and CMV-seropositive.

This CDR3 is CASSQGTSYEQYF. The CDR3, as DNA: TGCGCCAGCAGCCAGGGCACCTCCTACGAGCAGTACTTC. The chain carries TRBV4-3 and TRBJ2-7; D uncertain. The CDR3 loop spans 13 amino acids. Per the germline V gene, CDR1 is LGHNA and CDR2 is YSLEER. V lost 3 bases to trimming and J lost 0 bases, with 6 bases between them.

The chain uses TRBV4-2 and TRBJ2-2, with unresolved D. The CDR3 runs to 13 residues. Trimming stripped 4 bases from V and 5 bases from J, with 8 bases between. CDR1 and CDR2 (germline): LGHNA, YNFKEQ. This chain's CDR3 is CASSPLGTGELFF. The CDR3 nucleotides are TGTGCCAGCAGCCCCCTAGGTACCGGGGAGCTGTTTTTT.

The chain uses TRBV7-2 and TRBJ2-7; TRBD2 matches at 7 bases. The CDR3 is 14 residues long. V was clipped by 6 bases and J by 6 bases; unmatched bases: 11. Germline loops: CDR1 SGHTA, CDR2 FQGNSA. The CDR3 sequence: CASRPGGSRLEQYF. CDR3 coding DNA: TGTGCCAGCAGGCCCGGGGGGTCCCGCCTCGAGCAGTACTTC.

The chain couples TRBV2 to TRBJ2-5, with TRBD2 identical over 9 bases. Per germline, CDR1 SNHLY and CDR2 FYNNEI. This CDR3 spans 21 amino acids. The V and J ends lost 7 bases and 5 bases, in that order; junction bases with no gene match: 29. The CDR3, as DNA: TGTGCCAGCACCGAAGGCGTGGTGTTAGCGGGAGTAGGTGGACTTTGGGAGACCCAGTACTTC. Amino acid sequence: CASTEGVVLAGVGGLWETQYF.

V is TRBV18 and J is TRBJ1-1; D uncertain. The CDR3 covers 14 residues. Germline CDR1 and CDR2: KGHSH and LQKENI. Trimming pared 1 base from V and 6 bases from J, leaving 12 bases between. The CDR3 loop is CASSPLLDNPEAFF. Written as DNA, the CDR3 is TGTGCCAGCTCACCACTTTTAGATAACCCTGAAGCTTTCTTT.

The V gene is TRBV28, the J gene TRBJ2-1; 8 nucleotides match TRBD2. V lost 7 bases to trimming and J lost 4 bases; unmatched junction nucleotides: 9. The CDR3 consists of 15 residues. Germline CDR1 MDHEN, CDR2 SYDVKM. The CDR3 reads CASNEGGTRYNEQFF. The CDR3 DNA reads as TGTGCCAGCAATGAAGGCGGGACTAGGTACAATGAGCAGTTCTTC.

The chain joins TRBV30 to TRBJ2-6, with D maybe TRBD2 (6 bases). Germline CDR1 reads GTSNPN; CDR2 reads SVGIG (reference sequence). The CDR3 runs 15 residues. Trimming removed 0 bases from V and 2 bases from J, with 8 bases in between. CDR3 bases: TGTGCCTGGAGTGTGGAGGGCACTGGGGCCAACGTCCTGACTTTC. This codes for CAWSVEGTGANVLTF.

V usage is TRBV7-2 and J usage is TRBJ2-3, with 9 positions matching TRBD2. After removal of 2 bases from V and 3 bases from J, the junction contained 3 bases not matched to a gene. Germline values: CDR1 SGHTA, CDR2 FQGNSA. The CDR3 runs 15 residues. The CDR3 spells CASSLIAGDTDTQYF. The CDR3 coding sequence is TGTGCCAGCAGCTTAATAGCGGGAGATACAGATACGCAGTATTTT.

This rearrangement joins TRBV7-9 to TRBJ2-7, with TRBD1 matching over 7 bases. The V gene end was trimmed by 5 bases and the J gene end by 2 bases; junction bases not matched to a gene: 3. CDR3 length: 13 amino acids. Looked up from germline, CDR1 is SEHNR and CDR2 is FQNEAQ (reference sequence). Here the CDR3 DNA reads TGTGCCAGCAGCCAGACAGGGCCCTACGAGCAGTACTTC. Protein product: CASSQTGPYEQYF.

A single count supports this clone. Other DNA sequences in this sample translate to the same CDR3. The rearrangement uses TRBV2 and TRBJ2-7; 12 bases match TRBD2. This CDR3 region has 14 residues. V gave up 6 bases and J gave up 3 bases; unmatched junction bases: 3. Germline lookup yields CDR1 SNHLY and CDR2 FYNNEI. Here the CDR3 reads CASRTSGSFYEQYF. CDR3 nucleotide sequence: TGTGCCAGCAGGACTAGCGGGAGTTTCTACGAGCAGTACTTC. Using reference TRBV2 and TRBJ2-7 for the parts outside the CDR3, the full variable domain is EPEVTQTPSHQVTQMGQEVILRCVPISNHLYFYWYRQILGQKVEFLVSFYNNEISEKSEIFDDQFSVERPDGSNFTLKIRSTKLEDSAMYFCASRTSGSFYEQYFGPGTRLTVT.

The CDR3 DNA reads TGTGCCAGCCAAGGGACAGCGAGCTATGGCCCCAATCAGCCCCAGCATTTT. Amino acid sequence: CASQGTASYGPNQPQHF. The chain recombines TRBV28 with TRBJ1-5; 7 nucleotides line up with TRBD1. Germline V gives CDR1 MDHEN, CDR2 SYDVKM. The V gene end was trimmed by 8 bases and the J gene end by 3 bases; junction bases not matched to a gene: 16. CDR3 size: 17 residues.

This clone is a singleton in its sample. This chain links TRBV13 with TRBJ1-1; 7 bases match TRBD1. J gave up 4 bases and V 6 bases, and 14 bases lay outside the gene matches. Per the germline V gene, CDR1 is PRHDT and CDR2 is FYEKMQ (reference sequence). This CDR3 is 16 amino acids long. The CDR3 region is CASSYRDSSKFTEAFF. The CDR3 DNA reads as TGTGCCAGCAGTTACCGGGACAGCTCTAAATTCACTGAAGCTTTCTTT.

The V gene is TRBV6-5, the J gene TRBJ1-5; TRBD1 might be the D (6 bases). The ends were cut back, 2 bases at V and 2 bases at J, with 10 bases in the middle. Germline CDR1 MNHEY, CDR2 SVGAGI. The CDR3 runs 15 residues. The CDR3 DNA follows: TGTGCCAGCAGTTACGAGGCAGGGGGCAATCAGCCCCAGCATTTT. Residues: CASSYEAGGNQPQHF.

The CDR3 nucleotides read TGTGCCAGCAGCCATTCCGGTCGCGCTTATTACAATGAGCAGTTCTTC. Translation gives CASSHSGRAYYNEQFF. The chain carries TRBV7-2 and TRBJ2-1; D is unresolved. This CDR3 contains 16 residues. Germline V gene data show CDR1 as SGHTA and CDR2 as FQGNSA. Trimming removed 5 bases at V and 4 bases at J, with 18 bases between.

This rearrangement joins TRBV7-2 to TRBJ2-7, with D maybe TRBD2 (6 bases). This CDR3 spans 13 amino acids. Per the germline V gene, CDR1 is SGHTA and CDR2 is FQGNSA. Deletions cut 7 bases from V and 1 base from J, with 11 bases between. This CDR3 is CASNLDYSYEQYF. The CDR3 DNA reads as TGTGCCAGCAATCTGGACTATTCCTACGAGCAGTACTTC.

V and J are TRBV4-3 and TRBJ2-3; a possible D gene is TRBD2 (6 bases). Trimming took off 0 bases at V and 0 bases at J, with 16 bases between the two ends. This CDR3 contains 18 residues. Per germline, CDR1 LGHNA and CDR2 YSLEER. The DNA for the CDR3 is TGCGCCAGCAGCCAAGATTTATATGGAAGCGGGAGCACAGATACGCAGTATTTT. This codes for CASSQDLYGSGSTDTQYF.

This chain joins TRBV5-5 and TRBJ1-2; TRBD1 aligns across 8 bases. Germline loops: CDR1 SGHKS, CDR2 YYEKEE (reference sequence). The junction had 9 bases not matched to a gene; V was cut back by 4 bases and J by 4 bases. The CDR3 is 15 residues long. CDR3 region: CASSAGGQGFYGYTF. The CDR3 nucleotides read TGTGCCAGCAGCGCCGGAGGACAGGGTTTCTATGGCTACACCTTC.

The rearrangement joins TRBV2 to TRBJ2-3; TRBD2 agrees at 7 bases. Germline CDR1 SNHLY, CDR2 FYNNEI. The CDR3 totals 17 residues. The junction had 14 bases not matched to a gene; V was cut back by 6 bases and J by 2 bases. CDR3 coding DNA: TGTGCCAGCAGACCCATGACTAGCCCTCGACACACAGATACGCAGTATTTT. It translates to CASRPMTSPRHTDTQYF.

The chain recombines TRBV5-6 with TRBJ2-5; the match to TRBD2 covers 7 bases. The CDR3 consists of 12 residues. CDR1 is SGHDT and CDR2 is YYEEEE in the germline V gene. With V trimmed by 0 bases and J by 11 bases, 4 bases remained unmatched. CDR3 sequence reads: CASSLVLAEQYF. CDR3 DNA sequence: TGTGCCAGCAGCTTGGTCCTAGCGGAGCAGTACTTC.

In its sample, this clone was seen a few times. The rearrangement joins TRBV27 to TRBJ1-2; 7 bases are a match to TRBD1. Trimming took 7 bases from V and 7 from J; bases not matched to a gene: 12. Germline V lookup: CDR1 MNHEY, CDR2 SMNVEV (reference sequence). The CDR3 spans 14 residues. CDR3 in amino acids: CASNPTGSYSGYTF. The CDR3 DNA sequence: TGTGCCAGCAACCCGACAGGGTCATACTCTGGCTACACCTTC.

V usage is TRBV4-3 and J usage is TRBJ2-5, with 12 bases lining up with TRBD2. The CDR3 has 17 residues. CDR1 LGHNA and CDR2 YSLEER come from the germline V gene. J gave up 7 bases and V 1 base, and 10 bases lay outside the gene matches. CDR3 sequence: CASSQGRTSGNKGTQYF. The CDR3 DNA is TGCGCCAGCAGCCAAGGGAGGACTAGCGGGAACAAGGGGACCCAGTACTTC.